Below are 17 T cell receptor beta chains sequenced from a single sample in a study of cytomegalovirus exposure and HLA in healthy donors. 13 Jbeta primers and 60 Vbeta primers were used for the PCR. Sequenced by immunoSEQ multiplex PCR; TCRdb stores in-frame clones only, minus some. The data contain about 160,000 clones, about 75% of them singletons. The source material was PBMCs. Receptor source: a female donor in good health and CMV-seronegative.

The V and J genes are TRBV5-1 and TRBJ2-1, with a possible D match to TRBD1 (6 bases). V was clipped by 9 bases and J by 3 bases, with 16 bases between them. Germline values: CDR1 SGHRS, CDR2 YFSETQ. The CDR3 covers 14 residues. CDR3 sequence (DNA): TGCGCCACCTCGTTGGGGGCCCTCTACAATGAGCAGTTCTTC. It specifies CATSLGALYNEQFF.

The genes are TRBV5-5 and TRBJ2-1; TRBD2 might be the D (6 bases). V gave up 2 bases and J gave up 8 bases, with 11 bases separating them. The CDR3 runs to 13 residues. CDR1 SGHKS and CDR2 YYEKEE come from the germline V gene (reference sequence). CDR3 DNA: TGTGCCAGCAGCTTCGAGCAGCGGGATGAGCAGTTCTTC. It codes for CASSFEQRDEQFF.

This CDR3 is CAWSVPGEAFF. DNA of the CDR3: TGTGCCTGGAGTGTACCGGGTGAAGCTTTCTTT. This chain uses TRBV30 with TRBJ1-1; D call uncertain. CDR3 length: 11 amino acids. Trimming took 0 bases from V and 7 from J, leaving 6 bases between them. CDR1 and CDR2 from the germline V gene are GTSNPN and SVGIG (reference sequence). The full variable domain, completed using reference TRBV30 and TRBJ1-1, is SQTIHQWPATLVQPVGSPLSLECTVEGTSNPNLYWYRQAAGRGLQLLFYSVGIGQISSEVPQNLSASRPQDRQFILSSKKLLLSDSGFYLCAWSVPGEAFFGQGTRLTVV.

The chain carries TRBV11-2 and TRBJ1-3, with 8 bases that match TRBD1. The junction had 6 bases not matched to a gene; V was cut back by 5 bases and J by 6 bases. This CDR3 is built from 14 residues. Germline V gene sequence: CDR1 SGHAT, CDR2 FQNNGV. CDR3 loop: CASSHRGVENTIYF. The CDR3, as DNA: TGTGCCAGCAGCCACAGGGGGGTGGAAAACACCATATATTTT.

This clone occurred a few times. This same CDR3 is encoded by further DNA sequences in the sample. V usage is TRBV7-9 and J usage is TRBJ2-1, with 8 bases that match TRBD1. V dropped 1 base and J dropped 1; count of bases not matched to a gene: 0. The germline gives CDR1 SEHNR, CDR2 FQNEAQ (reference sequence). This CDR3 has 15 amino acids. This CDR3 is CASSLDRGSYNEQFF. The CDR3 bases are TGTGCCAGCAGCTTAGACAGGGGGTCCTACAATGAGCAGTTCTTC.

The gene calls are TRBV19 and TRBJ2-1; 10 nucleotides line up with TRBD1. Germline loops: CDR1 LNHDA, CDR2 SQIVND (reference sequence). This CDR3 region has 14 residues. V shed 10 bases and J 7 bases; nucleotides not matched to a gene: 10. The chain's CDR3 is CATQDRGSRNEQFF. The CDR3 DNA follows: TGTGCCACCCAGGACAGGGGGTCGCGGAATGAGCAGTTCTTC.

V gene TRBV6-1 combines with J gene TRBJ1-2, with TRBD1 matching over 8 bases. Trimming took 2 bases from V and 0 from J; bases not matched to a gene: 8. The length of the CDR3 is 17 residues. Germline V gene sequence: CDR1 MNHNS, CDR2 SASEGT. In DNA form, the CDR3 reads TGTGCCAGCAGTGAACGGGGACAGGCGTTAGCTAACTATGGCTACACCTTC. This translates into CASSERGQALANYGYTF.

CDR3 sequence: CASSPPEGYEQYF. The CDR3 DNA is TGCGCCAGCAGTCCTCCCGAGGGCTACGAGCAGTACTTC. This sequence joins TRBV4-1 and TRBJ2-7, with a possible D match to TRBD2 (5 bases). With 6 bases removed from V and 3 bases from J, the gap between germline ends came to 12 bases. This CDR3 contains 13 residues. Looked up from germline, CDR1 is MGHRA and CDR2 is YSYEKL.

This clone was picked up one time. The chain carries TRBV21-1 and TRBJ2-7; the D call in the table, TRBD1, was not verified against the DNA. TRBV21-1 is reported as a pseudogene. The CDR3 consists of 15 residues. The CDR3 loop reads CASSKVDRDVYEQYF. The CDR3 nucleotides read TGTGCCAGCAGCAAAGTCGACAGGGATGTGTACGAGCAGTACTTC.

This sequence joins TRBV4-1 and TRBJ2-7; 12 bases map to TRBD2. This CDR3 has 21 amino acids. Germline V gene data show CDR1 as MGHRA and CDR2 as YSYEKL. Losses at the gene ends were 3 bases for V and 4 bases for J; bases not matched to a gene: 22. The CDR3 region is CASSHDLITGRPGLAGYEQYF. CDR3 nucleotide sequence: TGCGCCAGCAGCCACGACCTTATAACAGGCCGACCGGGACTAGCGGGTTACGAGCAGTACTTC.

The CDR3 reads CASRPGTEPRGYTF. For the CDR3, the DNA is TGTGCCAGCAGGCCCGGGACAGAGCCTCGTGGCTACACCTTC. The chain employs TRBV2 and TRBJ1-2; TRBD1 matches 7 bases. V was clipped by 6 bases and J by 7 bases; unmatched bases: 11. The germline V gene encodes CDR1 SNHLY and CDR2 FYNNEI. There are 14 residues in the CDR3.

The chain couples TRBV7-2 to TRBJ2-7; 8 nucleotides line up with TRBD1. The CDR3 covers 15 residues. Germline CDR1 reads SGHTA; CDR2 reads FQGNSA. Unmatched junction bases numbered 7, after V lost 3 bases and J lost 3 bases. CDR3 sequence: CASSFDGTGNYEQYF. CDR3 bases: TGTGCCAGCAGCTTCGACGGGACAGGAAACTACGAGCAGTACTTC. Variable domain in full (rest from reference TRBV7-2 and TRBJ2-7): GAGVSQSPSNKVTEKGKDVELRCDPISGHTALYWYRQSLGQGLEFLIYFQGNSAPDKSGLPSDRFSAERTGGSVSTLTIQRTQQEDSAVYLCASSFDGTGNYEQYFGPGTRLTVT.

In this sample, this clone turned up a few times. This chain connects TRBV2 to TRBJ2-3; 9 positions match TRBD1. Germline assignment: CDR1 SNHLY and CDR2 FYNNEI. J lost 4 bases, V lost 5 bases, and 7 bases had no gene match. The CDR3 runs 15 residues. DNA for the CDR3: TGTGCCAGCAGTATCGGGACAGGGTCCCCAGATACGCAGTATTTT. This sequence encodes CASSIGTGSPDTQYF.

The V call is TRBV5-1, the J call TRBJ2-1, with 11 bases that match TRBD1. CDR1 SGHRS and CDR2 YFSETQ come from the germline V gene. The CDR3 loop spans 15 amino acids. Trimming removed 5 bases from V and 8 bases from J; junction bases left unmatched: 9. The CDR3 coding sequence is TGCGCCAGCAGTTTACCGGGACAGGGGGTGCATGAGCAGTTCTTC. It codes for CASSLPGQGVHEQFF.

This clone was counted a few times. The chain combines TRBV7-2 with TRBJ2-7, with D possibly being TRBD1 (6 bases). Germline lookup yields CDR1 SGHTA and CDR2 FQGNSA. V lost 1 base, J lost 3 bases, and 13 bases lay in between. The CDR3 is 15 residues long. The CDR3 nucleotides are TGTGCCAGCAGCTTAGATCGACAGGCGATCTACGAGCAGTACTTC. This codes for CASSLDRQAIYEQYF. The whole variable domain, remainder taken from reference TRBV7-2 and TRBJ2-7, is GAGVSQSPSNKVTEKGKDVELRCDPISGHTALYWYRQSLGQGLEFLIYFQGNSAPDKSGLPSDRFSAERTGGSVSTLTIQRTQQEDSAVYLCASSLDRQAIYEQYFGPGTRLTVT.

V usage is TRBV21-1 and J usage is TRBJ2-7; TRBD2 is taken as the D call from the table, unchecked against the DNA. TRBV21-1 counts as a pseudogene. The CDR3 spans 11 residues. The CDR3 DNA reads TGTGCCAGCAGGGGGAGGTACGAGCAGTACTTC. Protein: CASRGRYEQYF.

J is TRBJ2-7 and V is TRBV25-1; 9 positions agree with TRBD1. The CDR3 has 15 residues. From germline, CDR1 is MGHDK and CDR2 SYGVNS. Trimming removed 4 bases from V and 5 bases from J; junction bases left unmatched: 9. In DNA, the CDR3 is TGTGCCAGCAGTGCTACCGGGACAGGGTCCCACGAGCAGTACTTC. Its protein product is CASSATGTGSHEQYF.